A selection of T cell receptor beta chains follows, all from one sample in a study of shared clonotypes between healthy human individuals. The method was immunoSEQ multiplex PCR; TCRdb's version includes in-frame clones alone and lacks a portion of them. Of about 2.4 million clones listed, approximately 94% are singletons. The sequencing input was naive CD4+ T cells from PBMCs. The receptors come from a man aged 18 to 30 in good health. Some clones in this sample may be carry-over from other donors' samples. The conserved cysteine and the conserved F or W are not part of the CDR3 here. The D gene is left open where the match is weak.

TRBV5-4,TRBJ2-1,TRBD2,ASSSTLAGERNEQF
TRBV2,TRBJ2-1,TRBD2,ASSPLAGGGEQF
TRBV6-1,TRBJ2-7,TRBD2,ASSEAISGSSYEQY
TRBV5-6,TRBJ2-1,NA,ASSLGTSLGYNEQF
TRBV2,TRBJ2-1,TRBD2,ASSGRAGGPVNEQF
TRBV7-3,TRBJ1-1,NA,ASSAGVGFLTEAF
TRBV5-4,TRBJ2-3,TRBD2,ASRMGLAGSTDTQY
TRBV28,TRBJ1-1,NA,ASSFPGTPFTEAF
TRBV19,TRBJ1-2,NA,ASSIDPTGVHT
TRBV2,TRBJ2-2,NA,ASIRHDTGELF
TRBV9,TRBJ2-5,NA,ASSNKETQY
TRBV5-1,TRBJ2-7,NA,ASSRGGEQY
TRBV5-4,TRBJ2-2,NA,ASSLGGGLNTGELF
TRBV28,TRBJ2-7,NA,ASSRGGPTHEQY
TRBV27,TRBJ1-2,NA,ASSIPGRGYGYT
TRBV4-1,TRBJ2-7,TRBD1,ASSQGSFRDRTYEQY
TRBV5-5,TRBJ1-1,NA,ASSLSPGWDTEAF
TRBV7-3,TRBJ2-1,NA,ASSLRPPLSARGNEQF
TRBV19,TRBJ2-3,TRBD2,ASSIRGASGTDTQY
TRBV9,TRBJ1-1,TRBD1,ASSVAWIRDRVNTEAF
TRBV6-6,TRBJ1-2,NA,ASSLELNYGYT
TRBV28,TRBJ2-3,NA,ASSGGASITTDTQY
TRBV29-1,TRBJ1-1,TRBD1,SVGQGGDTEAF
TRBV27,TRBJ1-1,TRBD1,ASSSGQGPGTEAF
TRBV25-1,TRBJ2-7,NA,ASSVGQPVYEQY
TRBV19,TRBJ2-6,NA,ASNPGRTGWGANVLT
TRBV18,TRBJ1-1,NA,ASSPTGRNTEAF
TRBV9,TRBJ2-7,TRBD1,ASSVRDRGNEQY
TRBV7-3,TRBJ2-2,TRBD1,ASSRDRYTGELF
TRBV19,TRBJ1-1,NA,ASRWAGANTEAF
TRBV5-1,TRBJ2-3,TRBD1,ASSNPQGALGDTQY
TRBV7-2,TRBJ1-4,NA,ASSARAGGGEKLF
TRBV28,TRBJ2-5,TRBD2,ASSVLLSGFSPQETQY
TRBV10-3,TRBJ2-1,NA,AISKQRDNEQF
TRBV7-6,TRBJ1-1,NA,ASSSIKNGPANTEAF
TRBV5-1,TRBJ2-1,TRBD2,ASTGSGRGNEQF
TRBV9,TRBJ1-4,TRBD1,ASSYTEGASEKLF
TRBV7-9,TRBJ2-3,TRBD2,ASSFLAVGDTDTQY
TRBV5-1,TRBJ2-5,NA,ASSFYGETQY
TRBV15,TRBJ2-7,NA,ATSVLPPGAYEQY
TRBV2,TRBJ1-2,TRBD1,ASKRGQPAGYGYT
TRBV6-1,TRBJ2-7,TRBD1,ASSRTGTDYEQY
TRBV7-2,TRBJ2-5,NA,ASSLVRKGEETQY
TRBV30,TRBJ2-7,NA,AWSPHRLTGTPGGEQY
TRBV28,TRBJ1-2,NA,ASRTTGHYGYT
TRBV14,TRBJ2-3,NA,ASSQGRTGTDTQY
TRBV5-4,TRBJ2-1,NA,ASSSYQGGAYNEQF
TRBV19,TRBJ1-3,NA,ASSRGSGNTIY
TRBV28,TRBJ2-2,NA,ASSLWKAGAGELF